This TCR beta chain stems from a study of blood T cell repertoires in COVID-19. Germline V lookup: CDR1 MNHEY, CDR2 SVGAGI. V lost 2 bases to trimming and J lost 4 bases, with 11 bases between them. The CDR3 sequence is 15 residues long. In the original workflow: Nucleated cell number was recorded as an estimate derived from reference gene primer amplification. The table came from immunoSEQ multiplex PCR; TCRdb's copy has only in-frame clones and leaves some out. V and J calls and clone size follow that table, whereas D and trimming were derived from the DNA. The repertoire holds some 300,000 clones, with roughly 84% as singletons. Participants reported their clinical history, and cohort assignment relied on those reports.

The genes are TRBV6-5 and TRBJ1-4; D is ambiguous. The TCR was taken from a woman aged 30 to 39 who had recovered from COVID-19. Sample: PBMCs or T cells enriched from blood (not recorded which). CDR3: CASSYQRAVNEKLFF. Written as DNA, the CDR3 is TGTGCCAGCAGTTACCAGCGGGCCGTTAATGAAAAACTGTTTTTT.